This is a list of T cell receptor beta chains from one sample in a study of shared clonotypes between healthy human individuals. Sequencing used immunoSEQ multiplex PCR; TCRdb keeps in-frame clones, though not all of them. The sample lists around 980,000 clones, about 80% occurring once. Sample: memory CD4+ T cells from PBMCs. These receptors originate from a man aged 18 to 30 in good health. Some clones in this sample may be carry-over from other donors' samples. Each CDR3 is given with its conserved first and last residue. Each record gives: clone size, V gene, D gene, J gene, CDR3 DNA, CDR3 protein. D genes are given only for firm matches. For some rows the clone size is stated as once, few or many, or as a class when expanded; others skip it.

>.|TRBV19|.|TRBJ2-5
TGTGCCAGCTCGGGCCAAGAGACCCAGTACTTC
CASSGQETQYF
>.|TRBV7-8|.|TRBJ2-2
TGTGCCAGCAGCTTAGTTGGGGGGAGTTACACCGGGGAGCTGTTTTTT
CASSLVGGSYTGELFF
>.|TRBV28|.|TRBJ1-4
TGTGCCAGCAGATCCACCGAAGCCGCAACTAATGAAAAACTGTTTTTT
CASRSTEAATNEKLFF
>.|TRBV20-1|.|TRBJ1-2
TGCAGTGCGGTTGCGGACTATGGCTACACCTTC
CSAVADYGYTF
>.|TRBV7-7|.|TRBJ2-1
TGTGCCAGCAGCTTAGCGGAGGGCCGGTACAATGAGCAGTTCTTC
CASSLAEGRYNEQFF
>.|TRBV7-9|.|TRBJ2-2
TGTGCCAGCAGCTTAAGCGCGACCGGGGAGCTGTTTTTT
CASSLSATGELFF
>.|TRBV19|.|TRBJ2-7
TGTGCCAGTAGTATTGGTGGGCCCCCCTACGAGCAGTACTTC
CASSIGGPPYEQYF
>.|TRBV11-3|TRBD1|TRBJ2-2
TGTGCCAGCACCTGGACAGGGGGCACCGGGGAGCTGTTTTTT
CASTWTGGTGELFF
>.|TRBV19|.|TRBJ2-1
TGTGCCAGTACCACTACCAGGGCCCCCAATGAGCAGTTCTTC
CASTTTRAPNEQFF
>many|TRBV29-1|.|TRBJ2-7
TGCAGCGTTGAGAGGCTGATCTCCTACGAGCAGTACTTC
CSVERLISYEQYF
>.|TRBV5-1|.|TRBJ1-2
TGCGCCAGCAGCCCCGCCCGGGAGGGCTATGGCTACACCTTC
CASSPAREGYGYTF
>.|TRBV6-6|.|TRBJ1-1
TGTGCCAGCAGTTACCCCACAGGGTTAGGGATCGGAGCTTTCTTT
CASSYPTGLGIGAFF
>.|TRBV10-2|.|TRBJ2-7
TGCGCCAGCAGTGAGTCGGCGGGGTGGGTATACGAGCAGTACTTC
CASSESAGWVYEQYF
>few|TRBV7-2|.|TRBJ2-3
TGTGCCAGCAGCTCGAGGGTGGGGGGCACAGATACGCAGTATTTT
CASSSRVGGTDTQYF
>.|TRBV18|TRBD1|TRBJ2-1
TGTGCCAGCTCTCGAAAAGCGGGACAGGGCGAACACAATGAGCAGTTCTTC
CASSRKAGQGEHNEQFF
>once|TRBV2|.|TRBJ2-5
TGTGCCAGCAGTGCGGATCGGGCCCAAGAGACCCAGTACTTC
CASSADRAQETQYF
>.|TRBV7-9|.|TRBJ1-4
TGTGCCAGCAGCCCGTTCGAAAAACTGTTTTTT
CASSPFEKLFF
>.|TRBV27|TRBD1|TRBJ2-7
TGTGCCAGCAGTCCCAGGGGGATCACGGGCTACGAGCAGTACTTC
CASSPRGITGYEQYF
>.|TRBV5-4|.|TRBJ1-1
TGTGCCAGCAGTGTACGTGAGCTGAACACTGAAGCTTTCTTT
CASSVRELNTEAFF
>many|TRBV30|.|TRBJ2-3
TGTGCCTGGAGTGGAGGGGGCACAGATACGCAGTATTTT
CAWSGGGTDTQYF
>once|TRBV19|.|TRBJ1-2
TGTGCCAGTAGTCCGAGCGGACAGCTCTATGGCTACACCTTC
CASSPSGQLYGYTF
>.|TRBV6-1|TRBD1|TRBJ2-7
TGTGCCACCAAACAGGGGGCCTACGAGCAGTACTTC
CATKQGAYEQYF
>.|TRBV19|.|TRBJ2-2
TGTGCCAGTAGTTATGGATTGACCGGGGAGCTGTTTTTT
CASSYGLTGELFF
>.|TRBV28|TRBD2|TRBJ2-3
TGTGCCAGCAGAACGTGGGGAGGGAGAGGAGGCACAGATACGCAGTATTTT
CASRTWGGRGGTDTQYF
>.|TRBV29-1|.|TRBJ2-1
TGCAGCGTTGAGCAGACAGCCAGCTCCTACAATGAGCAGTTCTTC
CSVEQTASSYNEQFF
>once|TRBV29-1|.|TRBJ2-5
TGCAGCGTTGAACGTGTCCGGCGAGAGACCCAGTACTTC
CSVERVRRETQYF
>.|TRBV19|TRBD1|TRBJ1-2
TGTGCCACCCGAGAGACAGGGCGGAGGAGAGGCTACACCTTC
CATRETGRRRGYTF